Listed below are T cell receptor beta chains from one sample, sequenced in a study of T cell changes during pregnancy in multiple sclerosis. Clones were read by immunoSEQ multiplex PCR, and TCRdb kept only the in-frame ones, dropping some. Among tens of thousands of clones, approximately 92% were seen once, and the ten largest hold over 3.5%. Here the sequenced sample was peripheral blood, taken after pregnancy. These receptors were taken from a female donor in good health, enrolled as a control in a pregnancy study. CDR3s include the opening cysteine and the closing phenylalanine or tryptophan. The D gene is left open where the match is weak. The size of a clone is reported for some rows only, either as once, few or many, or as a class for expanded clones.

clone size,V gene,D gene,J gene,CDR3 protein,CDR3 DNA
NA,TRBV6-1,NA,TRBJ2-7,CASTTAYEQYF,TGTGCCAGCACTACCGCATACGAGCAGTACTTC
NA,TRBV28,TRBD2,TRBJ2-5,CASSQPSRGEETQYF,TGTGCCAGCAGTCAGCCTTCGCGGGGGGAAGAGACCCAGTACTTC
once,TRBV6-1,NA,TRBJ1-1,CASREYTEAFF,TGTGCCAGCAGAGAGTACACTGAAGCTTTCTTT
NA,TRBV30,NA,TRBJ1-3,CAWSARRGGSGNTIYF,TGTGCCTGGAGTGCCCGGAGGGGAGGCTCTGGAAACACCATATATTTT
few,TRBV7-9,TRBD2,TRBJ2-7,CASSPVTGGGYEQYF,TGTGCCAGCAGCCCCGTAACCGGGGGAGGGTACGAGCAGTACTTC
NA,TRBV6-6,NA,TRBJ1-4,CASSYVSGAANEKLFF,TGTGCCAGCAGTTACGTGTCAGGGGCGGCTAATGAAAAACTGTTTTTT
once,TRBV27,TRBD1,TRBJ1-2,CASSLIGQGHGYTF,TGTGCCAGCAGTTTAATCGGACAGGGACATGGCTACACCTTC
NA,TRBV7-9,NA,TRBJ1-1,CASSLVARGRTEAFF,TGTGCCAGCAGCTTAGTAGCCAGGGGACGCACTGAAGCTTTCTTT
NA,TRBV6-1,NA,TRBJ1-4,CASTTTTNEKLFF,TGTGCCAGCACGACAACAACTAATGAAAAACTGTTTTTT
NA,TRBV5-1,NA,TRBJ2-7,CASSSSSYEQYF,TGCGCCAGCAGCTCGAGCTCCTACGAGCAGTACTTC
NA,TRBV7-9,NA,TRBJ1-3,CASSLPSQGTTSGNTIYF,TGTGCCAGCAGCTTACCCAGCCAGGGGACAACTTCTGGAAACACCATATATTTT
NA,TRBV16,TRBD1,TRBJ1-1,CASSRTADREVAFF,TGTGCCAGCAGCCGAACTGCGGACAGGGAGGTAGCTTTCTTT
NA,TRBV2,NA,TRBJ2-2,CASNFGTGGTGELFF,TGTGCCAGCAACTTCGGGACTGGGGGAACCGGGGAGCTGTTTTTT
NA,TRBV27,TRBD1,TRBJ2-2,CASRTGGGFRTNTGELFF,TGTGCCAGCAGAACAGGGGGTGGGTTCAGAACGAACACCGGGGAGCTGTTTTTT
few,TRBV29-1,TRBD1,TRBJ2-7,CSVVRDRGAREQYF,TGCAGCGTTGTCAGGGACAGGGGGGCGAGGGAGCAGTACTTC
NA,TRBV5-6,TRBD1,TRBJ2-7,CASSLEQGESYEQYF,TGTGCCAGCAGCTTGGAACAGGGGGAATCCTACGAGCAGTACTTC
NA,TRBV15,NA,TRBJ2-7,CATSNLDRAYEQYF,TGTGCCACCAGCAACCTAGACCGGGCCTACGAGCAGTACTTC
NA,TRBV18,TRBD1,TRBJ2-7,CASSPPDGQGYEQYF,TGTGCCAGCTCACCACCGGACGGACAGGGCTACGAGCAGTACTTC
NA,TRBV7-2,NA,TRBJ1-1,CASSFKRNTEAFF,TGTGCCAGCAGCTTCAAGAGAAACACTGAAGCTTTCTTT
NA,TRBV5-1,TRBD1,TRBJ2-3,CASTGQGTSTDTQYF,TGCGCCAGCACCGGACAGGGGACTTCCACAGATACGCAGTATTTT
NA,TRBV7-2,TRBD1,TRBJ2-5,CASSGTGSGETQYF,TGTGCCAGCAGCGGGACAGGGTCGGGCGAGACCCAGTACTTC
NA,TRBV27,NA,TRBJ1-5,CASSLTGNRGQPQHF,TGTGCCAGCAGTTTAACAGGGAATAGGGGGCAGCCCCAGCATTTT
NA,TRBV11-2,NA,TRBJ2-2,CASPTLGANTGELFF,TGTGCCAGCCCTACCCTTGGAGCGAACACCGGGGAGCTGTTTTTT